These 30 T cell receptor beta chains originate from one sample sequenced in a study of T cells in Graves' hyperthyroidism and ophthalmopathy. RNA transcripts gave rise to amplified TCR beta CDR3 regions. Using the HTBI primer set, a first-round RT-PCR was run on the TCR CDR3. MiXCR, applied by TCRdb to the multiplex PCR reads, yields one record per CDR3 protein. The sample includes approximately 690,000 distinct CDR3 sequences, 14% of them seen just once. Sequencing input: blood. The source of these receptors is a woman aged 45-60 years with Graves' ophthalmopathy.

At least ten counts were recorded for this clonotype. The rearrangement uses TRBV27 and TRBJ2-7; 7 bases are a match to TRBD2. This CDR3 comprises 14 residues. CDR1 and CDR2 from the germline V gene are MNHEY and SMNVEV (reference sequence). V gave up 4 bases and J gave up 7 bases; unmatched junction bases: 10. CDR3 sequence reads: CASSSALGGREQYF. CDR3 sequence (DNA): TGTGCCAGCAGTTCCGCACTGGGAGGGCGGGAGCAGTACTTC.

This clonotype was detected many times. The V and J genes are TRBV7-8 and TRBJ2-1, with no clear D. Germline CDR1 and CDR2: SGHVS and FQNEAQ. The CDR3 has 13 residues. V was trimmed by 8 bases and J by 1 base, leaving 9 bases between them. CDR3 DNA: TGTGCCAGCGGTCATTATTCCTACAATGAGCAGTTCTTC. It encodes CASGHYSYNEQFF.

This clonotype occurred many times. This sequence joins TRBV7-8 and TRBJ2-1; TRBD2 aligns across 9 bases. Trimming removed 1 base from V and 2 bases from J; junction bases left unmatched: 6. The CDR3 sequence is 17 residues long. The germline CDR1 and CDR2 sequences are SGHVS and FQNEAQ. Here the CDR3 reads CASSLGALAGAYNEQFF. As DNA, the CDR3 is TGTGCCAGCAGCTTAGGGGCACTAGCGGGTGCCTACAATGAGCAGTTCTTC.

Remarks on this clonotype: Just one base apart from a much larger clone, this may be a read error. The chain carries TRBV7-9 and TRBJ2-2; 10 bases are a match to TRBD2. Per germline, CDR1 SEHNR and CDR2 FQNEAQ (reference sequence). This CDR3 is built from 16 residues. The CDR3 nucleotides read TGTGCCAACAGCTTTGGTAGCGGGAGGCACACCGGGGAGCTGTTTTTT. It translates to CANSFGSGRHTGELFF.

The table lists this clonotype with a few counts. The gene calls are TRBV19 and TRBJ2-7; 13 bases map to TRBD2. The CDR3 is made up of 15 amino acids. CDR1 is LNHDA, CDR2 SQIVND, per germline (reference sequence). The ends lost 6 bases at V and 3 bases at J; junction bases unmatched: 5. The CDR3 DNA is TGTGCCAGTAGCGAGGGACTAGCGGGAATCTACGAGCAGTACTTC. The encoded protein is CASSEGLAGIYEQYF.

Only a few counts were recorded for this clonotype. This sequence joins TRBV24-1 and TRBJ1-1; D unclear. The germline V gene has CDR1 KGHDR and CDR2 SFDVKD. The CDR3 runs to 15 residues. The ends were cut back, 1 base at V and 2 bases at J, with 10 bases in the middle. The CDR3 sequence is CATSDLLSLNTEAFF. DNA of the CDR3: TGTGCCACCAGTGATTTACTATCCTTAAACACTGAAGCTTTCTTT.

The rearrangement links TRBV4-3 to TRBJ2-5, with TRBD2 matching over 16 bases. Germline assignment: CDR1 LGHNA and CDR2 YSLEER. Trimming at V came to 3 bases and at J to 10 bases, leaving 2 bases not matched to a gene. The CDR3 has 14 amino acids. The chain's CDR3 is CASSQGLAGGLQYF. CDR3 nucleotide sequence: TGCGCCAGCAGCCAGGGACTAGCGGGAGGGCTCCAGTACTTC.

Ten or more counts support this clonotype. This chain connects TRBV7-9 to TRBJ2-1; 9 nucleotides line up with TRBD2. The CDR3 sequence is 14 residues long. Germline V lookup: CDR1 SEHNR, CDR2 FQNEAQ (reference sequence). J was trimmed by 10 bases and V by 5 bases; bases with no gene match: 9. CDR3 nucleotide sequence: TGTGCCAGCAGCAATGTGATAGCGGGAGTAGAGCAGTTCTTC. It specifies CASSNVIAGVEQFF. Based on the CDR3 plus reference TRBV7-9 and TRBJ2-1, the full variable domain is DTGVSQNPRHKITKRGQNVTFRCDPISEHNRLYWYRQTLGQGPEFLTYFQNEAQLEKSRLLSDRFSAERPKGSFSTLEIQRTEQGDSAMYLCASSNVIAGVEQFFGPGTRLTVL.

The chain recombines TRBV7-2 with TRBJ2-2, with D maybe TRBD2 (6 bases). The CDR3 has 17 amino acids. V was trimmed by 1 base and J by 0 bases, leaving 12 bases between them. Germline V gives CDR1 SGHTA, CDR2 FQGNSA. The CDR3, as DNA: TGTGCCAGCAGCTTAGTTTCTAGCGTACCGAACACCGGGGAGCTGTTTTTT. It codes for CASSLVSSVPNTGELFF.

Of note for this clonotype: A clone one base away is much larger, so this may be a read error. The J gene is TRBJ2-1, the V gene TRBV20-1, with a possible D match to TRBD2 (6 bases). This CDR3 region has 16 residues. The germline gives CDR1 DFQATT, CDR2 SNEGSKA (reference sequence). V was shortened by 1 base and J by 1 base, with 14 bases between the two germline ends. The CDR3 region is CSARVAGGKSYNEQFF. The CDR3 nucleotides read TGCAGTGCTAGAGTGGCTGGCGGGAAGTCCTACAATGAGCAGTTCTTC.

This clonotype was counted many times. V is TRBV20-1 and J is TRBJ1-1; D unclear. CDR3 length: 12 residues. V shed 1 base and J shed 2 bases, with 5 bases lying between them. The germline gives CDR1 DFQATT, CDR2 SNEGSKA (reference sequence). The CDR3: CSARGRNTEAFF. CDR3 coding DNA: TGCAGTGCTAGAGGCCGAAACACTGAAGCTTTCTTT.

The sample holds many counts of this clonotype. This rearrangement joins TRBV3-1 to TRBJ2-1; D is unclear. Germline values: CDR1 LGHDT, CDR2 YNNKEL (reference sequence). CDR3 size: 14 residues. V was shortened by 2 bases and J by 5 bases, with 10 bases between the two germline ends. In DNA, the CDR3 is TGTGCCAGCAGCCAACACCCCGCGCACAATGAGCAGTTCTTC. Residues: CASSQHPAHNEQFF.

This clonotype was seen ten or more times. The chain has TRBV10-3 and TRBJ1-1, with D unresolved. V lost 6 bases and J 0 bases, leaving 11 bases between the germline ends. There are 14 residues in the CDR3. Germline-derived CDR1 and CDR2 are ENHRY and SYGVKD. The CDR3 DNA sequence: TGTGCCATCAGGGACCGAAGCTTGAACACTGAAGCTTTCTTT. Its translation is CAIRDRSLNTEAFF.

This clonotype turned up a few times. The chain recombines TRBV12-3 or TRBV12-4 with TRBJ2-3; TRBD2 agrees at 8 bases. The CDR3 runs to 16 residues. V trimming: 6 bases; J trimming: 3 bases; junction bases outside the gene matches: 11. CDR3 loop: CASRSPSGSGTDTQYF. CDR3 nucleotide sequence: TGTGCCAGCAGATCCCCTAGCGGGTCGGGTACAGATACGCAGTATTTT.

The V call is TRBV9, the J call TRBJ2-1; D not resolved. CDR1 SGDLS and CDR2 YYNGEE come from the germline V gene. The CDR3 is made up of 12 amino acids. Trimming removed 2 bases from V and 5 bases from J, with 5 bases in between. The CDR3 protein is CASSVFDNEQFF. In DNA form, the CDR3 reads TGTGCCAGCAGCGTTTTTGACAATGAGCAGTTCTTC.

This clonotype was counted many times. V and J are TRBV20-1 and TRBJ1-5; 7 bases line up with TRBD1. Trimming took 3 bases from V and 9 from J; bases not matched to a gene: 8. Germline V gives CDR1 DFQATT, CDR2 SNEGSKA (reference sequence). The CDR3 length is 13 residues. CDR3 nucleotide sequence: TGCAGTGCTAGTGGGACAGACAACTCGCCCCAGCATTTT. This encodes CSASGTDNSPQHF.

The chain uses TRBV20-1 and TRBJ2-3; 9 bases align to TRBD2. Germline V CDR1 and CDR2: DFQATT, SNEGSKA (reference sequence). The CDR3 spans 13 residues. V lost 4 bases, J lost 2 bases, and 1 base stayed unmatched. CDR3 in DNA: TGCAGTGCTACTAGCGGGGTCACAGATACGCAGTATTTT. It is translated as CSATSGVTDTQYF.

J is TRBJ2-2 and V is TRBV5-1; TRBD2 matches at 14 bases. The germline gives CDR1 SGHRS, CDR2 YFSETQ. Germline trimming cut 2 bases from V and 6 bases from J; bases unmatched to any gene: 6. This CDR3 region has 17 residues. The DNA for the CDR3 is TGCGCCAGCAGCTTTCCCGGGACTAGCGGGAGAGCCGGGGAGCTGTTTTTT. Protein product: CASSFPGTSGRAGELFF.

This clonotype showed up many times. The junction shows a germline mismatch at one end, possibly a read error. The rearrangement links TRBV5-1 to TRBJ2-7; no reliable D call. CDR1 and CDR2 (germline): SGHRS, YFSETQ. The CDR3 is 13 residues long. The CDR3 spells CASSFGSSYEQYF. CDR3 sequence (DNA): TGTGCCAGCAGCTTTGGCAGCTCCTACGAGCAGTACTTC.

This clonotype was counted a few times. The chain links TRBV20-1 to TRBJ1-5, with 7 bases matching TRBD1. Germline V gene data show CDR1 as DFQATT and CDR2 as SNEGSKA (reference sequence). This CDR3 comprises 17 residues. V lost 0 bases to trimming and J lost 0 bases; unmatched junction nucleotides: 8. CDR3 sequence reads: CSAREPGTENSNQPQHF. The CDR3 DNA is TGCAGTGCTAGAGAGCCCGGGACAGAGAATAGCAATCAGCCCCAGCATTTT.

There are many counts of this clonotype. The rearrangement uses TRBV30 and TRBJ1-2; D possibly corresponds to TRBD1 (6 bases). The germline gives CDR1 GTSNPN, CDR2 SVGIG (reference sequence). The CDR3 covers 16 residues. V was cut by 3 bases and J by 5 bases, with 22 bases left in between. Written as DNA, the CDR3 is TGTGCCTGGAGCGTAAACGGACTACAGGGCTCATATGGCTACACCTTC. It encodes CAWSVNGLQGSYGYTF. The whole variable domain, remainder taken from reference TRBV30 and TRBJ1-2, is SQTIHQWPATLVQPVGSPLSLECTVEGTSNPNLYWYRQAAGRGLQLLFYSVGIGQISSEVPQNLSASRPQDRQFILSSKKLLLSDSGFYLCAWSVNGLQGSYGYTFGSGTRLTVV.

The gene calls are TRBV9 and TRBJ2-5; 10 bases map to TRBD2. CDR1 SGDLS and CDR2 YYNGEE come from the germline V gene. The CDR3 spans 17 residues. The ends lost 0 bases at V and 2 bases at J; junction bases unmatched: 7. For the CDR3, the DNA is TGTGCCAGCAGCGTAGGGTTGGCTAGCGGGAGACAAGAGACCCAGTACTTC. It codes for CASSVGLASGRQETQYF.

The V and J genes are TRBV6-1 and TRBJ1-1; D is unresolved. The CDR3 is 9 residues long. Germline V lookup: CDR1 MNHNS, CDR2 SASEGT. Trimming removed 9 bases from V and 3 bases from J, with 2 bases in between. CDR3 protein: CASDTEAFF. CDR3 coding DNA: TGTGCCAGTGACACTGAAGCTTTCTTT.

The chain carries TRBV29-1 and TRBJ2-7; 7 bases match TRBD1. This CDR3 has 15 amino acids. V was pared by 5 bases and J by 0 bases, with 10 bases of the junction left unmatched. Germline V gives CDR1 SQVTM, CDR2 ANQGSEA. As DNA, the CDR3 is TGCAGCGTTACTAACCCTGGGGACAGCTCCTACGAGCAGTACTTC. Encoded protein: CSVTNPGDSSYEQYF.

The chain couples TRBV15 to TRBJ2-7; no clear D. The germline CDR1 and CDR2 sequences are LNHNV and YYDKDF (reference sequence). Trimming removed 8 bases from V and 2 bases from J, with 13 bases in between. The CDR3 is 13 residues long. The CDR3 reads CATGSGRAYEQYF. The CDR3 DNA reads TGTGCCACCGGTTCAGGCAGAGCCTACGAGCAGTACTTC.

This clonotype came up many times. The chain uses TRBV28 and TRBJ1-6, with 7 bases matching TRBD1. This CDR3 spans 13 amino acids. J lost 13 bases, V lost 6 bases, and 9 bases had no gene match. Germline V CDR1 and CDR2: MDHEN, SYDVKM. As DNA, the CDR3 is TGTGCCAGCAGAAACCTACAGGGGCATCCCCTCCACTTT. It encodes CASRNLQGHPLHF.

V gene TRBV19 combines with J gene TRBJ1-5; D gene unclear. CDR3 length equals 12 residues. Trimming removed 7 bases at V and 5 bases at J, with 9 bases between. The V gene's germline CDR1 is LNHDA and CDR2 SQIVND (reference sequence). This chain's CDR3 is CASNRLDQPQHF. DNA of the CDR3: TGTGCCAGTAACCGGCTCGATCAGCCCCAGCATTTT.

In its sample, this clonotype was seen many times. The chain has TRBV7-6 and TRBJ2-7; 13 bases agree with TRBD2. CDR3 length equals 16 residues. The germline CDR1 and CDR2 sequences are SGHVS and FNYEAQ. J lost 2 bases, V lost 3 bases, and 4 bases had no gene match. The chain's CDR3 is CASSFRTSGSTYEQYF. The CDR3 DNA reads TGTGCCAGCAGCTTCCGGACTAGCGGGAGTACCTACGAGCAGTACTTC.

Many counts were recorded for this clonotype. In nucleotides, the CDR3 is TGTGCCATCAGTGAGTCAGGGAGAGCAGAATCCCGATACGAGCAGTACTTC. Protein: CAISESGRAESRYEQYF. This chain uses TRBV10-3 with TRBJ2-7, with D tentatively TRBD2 (5 bases). V dropped 0 bases and J dropped 4 bases, with 19 bases sitting between them. The CDR3 loop spans 17 amino acids. Germline values: CDR1 ENHRY, CDR2 SYGVKD.

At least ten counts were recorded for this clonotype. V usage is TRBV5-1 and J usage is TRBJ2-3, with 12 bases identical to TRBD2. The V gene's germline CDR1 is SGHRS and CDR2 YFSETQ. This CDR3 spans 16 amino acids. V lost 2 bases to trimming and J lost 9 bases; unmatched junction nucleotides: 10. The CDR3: CASSFLAGGERNTQYF. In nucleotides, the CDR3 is TGCGCCAGCAGCTTCCTAGCGGGAGGGGAACGAAACACGCAGTATTTT.